This T cell receptor (beta chain) was sequenced for a study of CD8+ T cells in alopecia areata (dated by TCRdb to the late 2010s). For context, the study as a whole: In both human patients and the C3H/HeJ mouse model, the study applied high-throughput TCRbeta sequencing to look at T cell clonal expansion in alopecia areata. Scalp tissue and sorted CD4+ and CD8+ peripheral blood T cells from patchy and totalis/universalis alopecia areata patients and from healthy controls were covered by human TCRbeta sequencing. Scalp clonality was compared across normal scalp (n=4), patchy alopecia areata scalp (n=8), and alopecia totalis/universalis scalp (n=8). The RNA source kit depended on sample type: the PAXgene miRNA kit for fixed scalp, the miRNeasy kit for PBMCs, and the RNeasy kit for mouse skin. Amplification of TCRbeta CDR3 regions was done by immunoSEQ multiplex PCR using 35 Vbeta forward primers and 13 Jbeta reverse primers.

For CDR1 and CDR2, the germline V gene (reference sequence) lists MNHEY and SMNVEV. After removal of 3 bases from V and 2 bases from J, the junction retains 4 bases not matched to a gene. The CDR3 holds 14 amino acids from the cysteine to the phenylalanine. Only the CDR3 part of the read is kept: 42 bases, read in frame from the first base. Libraries were constructed by the immunoSEQ multiplex PCR assay. RNA was extracted from all samples and reverse transcribed into cDNA as template for TCR sequencing. First-strand cDNA was synthesized with SuperScript III using a 2:1 mix of oligo-dT and random hexamers. A synthetic immune receptor repertoire was used to assess amplification bias, and residual bias was removed computationally. The original methods were these. Raw reads were preprocessed for error removal, and CDR3 was defined according to IMGT conventions as running from the conserved cysteine to phenylalanine. Clonality was computed by normalizing Shannon entropy by log2 of the number of productive unique TCRs and subtracting the result from 1. CD4 or CD8 identity of scalp clones was inferred by cross-referencing scalp TCRbeta sequences with sorted blood CD4 and CD8 repertoires. This is the immuneACCESS table as TCRdb keeps it, with only in-frame sequences that have V and J called. A part of the clones is gone; compared with another copy, unresolved V genes explain less than half, and the rest is unexplained. Clonal size and the V and J genes are those of that table, whereas D and trimming came from the DNA. This sample has about 110,000 clones in its table, and approximately 63% of those were observed once. 20% to 25% of the sample comes from the top ten.

Worth noting for this clone: Its cognate antigen has yet to be identified. The input lacks base qualities; no much larger clone sits a single base away.

The research as a whole found: Higher clonality and more expanded CD8+ clones were observed in lesional scalp than in normal scalp, particularly in alopecia totalis/universalis, a finding suggestive of antigenic drive. Shared TCR sequences between patients were less evident than in mice, which may be partly attributable to HLA diversity in the patient population. Unlike mouse skin, where gammadelta T cells dominate, normal human skin contains resident alphabeta T cells that get sequenced too, which complicates analysis of the scalp TCR repertoire.

PBMCs were isolated by density centrifugation and stained for CD3, CD4 and CD8, after which CD4+ and CD8+ T cells were sorted on a FACSAria. Scalp biopsies and blood samples were provided by unaffected controls. The sequence was collected from a human donor in good health. The V and J segments used are TRBV27 and TRBJ2-7; 7 junctional bases match TRBD2. Specimen: CD8+ T cells sorted from blood. The CDR3 sequence is CASSLGLAAYEQYF. The nucleotide sequence is TGTGCCAGCAGTTTGGGGCTAGCGGCCTACGAGCAGTACTTC.